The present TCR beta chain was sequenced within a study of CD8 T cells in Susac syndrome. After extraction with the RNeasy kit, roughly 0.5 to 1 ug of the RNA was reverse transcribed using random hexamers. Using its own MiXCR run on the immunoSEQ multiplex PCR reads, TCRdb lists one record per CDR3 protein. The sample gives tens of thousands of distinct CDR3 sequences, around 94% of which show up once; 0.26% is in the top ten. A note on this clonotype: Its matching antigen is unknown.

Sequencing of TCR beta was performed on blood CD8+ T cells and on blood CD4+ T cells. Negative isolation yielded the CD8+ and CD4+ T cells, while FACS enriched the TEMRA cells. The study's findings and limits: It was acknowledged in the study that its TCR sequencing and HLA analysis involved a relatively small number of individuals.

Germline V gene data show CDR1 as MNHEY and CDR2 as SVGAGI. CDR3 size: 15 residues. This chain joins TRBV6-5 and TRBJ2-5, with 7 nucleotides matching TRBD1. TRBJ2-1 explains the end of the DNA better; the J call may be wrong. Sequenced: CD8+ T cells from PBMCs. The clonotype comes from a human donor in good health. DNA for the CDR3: TGTGCCAGCAGTTACTCCCCGGCGTACCGGGACAGACAGTTCTTC. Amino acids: CASSYSPAYRDRQFF.